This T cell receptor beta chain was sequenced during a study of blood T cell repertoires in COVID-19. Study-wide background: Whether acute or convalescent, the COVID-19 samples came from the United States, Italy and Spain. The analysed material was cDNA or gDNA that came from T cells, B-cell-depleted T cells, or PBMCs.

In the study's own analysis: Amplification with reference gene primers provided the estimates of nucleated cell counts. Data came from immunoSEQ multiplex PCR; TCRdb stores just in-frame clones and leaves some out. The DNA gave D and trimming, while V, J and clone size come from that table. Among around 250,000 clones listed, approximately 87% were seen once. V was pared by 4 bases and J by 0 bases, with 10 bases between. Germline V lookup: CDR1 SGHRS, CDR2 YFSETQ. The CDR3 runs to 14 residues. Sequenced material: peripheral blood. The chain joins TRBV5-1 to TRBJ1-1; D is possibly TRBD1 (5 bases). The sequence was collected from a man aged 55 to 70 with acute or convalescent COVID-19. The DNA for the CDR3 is TGCGCCAGCAGCGCGGGACGGTTGAACACTGAAGCTTTCTTT. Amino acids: CASSAGRLNTEAFF.